The source of this T cell receptor beta chain is a study of control samples from healthy donors and cancer patients. Clones were read by immunoSEQ multiplex PCR, and TCRdb kept only the in-frame ones, dropping some. The table lists 46,000 or so clones, roughly 93% of them singletons. This CDR3 region has 14 residues. Germline V CDR1 and CDR2: SGHTA, FQGTGA. The V end was cut by 1 base, the J end by 3 bases, with 6 bases between. Source material: PBMCs. This TCR was recovered from a woman in her forties or fifties with head and neck cancer. The chain is built from TRBV7-3 and TRBJ2-2; no clear D. The DNA for the CDR3 is TGTGCCAGCAGCTTAAGTCTCTACACCGGGGAGCTGTTTTTT. Residues: CASSLSLYTGELFF. Full variable domain (rest looked up from reference TRBV7-3 and TRBJ2-2): GAGVSQTPSNKVTEKGKYVELRCDPISGHTALYWYRQSLGQGPEFLIYFQGTGAADDSGLPNDRFFAVRPEGSVSTLKIQRTERGDSAVYLCASSLSLYTGELFFGEGSRLTVL.